The 4 T cell receptor beta chains reported below all come from one sample, sequenced in a study of control samples from healthy donors and cancer patients. Profiled with immunoSEQ multiplex PCR; TCRdb holds only in-frame clones, not every one. This table holds over 75,000 clones, around four fifths found once. The sequencing sample was made of blood. These receptors were collected from a young man in good health.

The chain joins TRBV6-2 or TRBV6-3 to TRBJ1-1; no definite D call. The CDR3 extends over 11 amino acids. Germline loops: CDR1 MNHEY, CDR2 SVGEGT. Trimming shortened V by 4 bases and J by 5 bases, and 5 bases separated the two germline ends. The CDR3 DNA reads as TGTGCCAGCAGTTCTCAAACTGAAGCTTTCTTT. As protein: CASSSQTEAFF.

This chain joins TRBV15 and TRBJ2-7; D ambiguous. Trimming removed 5 bases from V and 6 bases from J, with 11 bases in between. The CDR3 consists of 12 residues. CDR1 LNHNV and CDR2 YYDKDF come from the germline V gene (reference sequence). CDR3 residues: CATSYRPGEQYF. The CDR3 region has the DNA TGTGCCACCAGCTATCGGCCCGGCGAGCAGTACTTC. Based on the CDR3 plus reference TRBV15 and TRBJ2-7, the full variable domain is DAMVIQNPRYQVTQFGKPVTLSCSQTLNHNVMYWYQQKSSQAPKLLFHYYDKDFNNEADTPDNFQSRRPNTSFCFLDIRSPGLGDTAMYLCATSYRPGEQYFGPGTRLTVT.

The chain has TRBV19 and TRBJ1-1; D might be TRBD1 (5 bases). V was clipped by 8 bases and J by 4 bases, with 17 bases between them. CDR3 length: 14 amino acids. Germline V CDR1 and CDR2: LNHDA, SQIVND (reference sequence). CDR3 sequence reads: CASYFRAGSTEAFF. In nucleotides, the CDR3 is TGTGCCAGTTATTTCAGGGCCGGAAGCACTGAAGCTTTCTTT.

This rearrangement joins TRBV7-9 to TRBJ1-1; 7 positions match TRBD1. Germline lookup yields CDR1 SEHNR and CDR2 FQNEAQ (reference sequence). This CDR3 contains 13 residues. V shed 5 bases, J shed 1 base, and the junction held 1 base outside the gene matches. The CDR3 DNA reads TGTGCCAGCAGCAGACAGGGGAACACTGAAGCTTTCTTT. Amino acids: CASSRQGNTEAFF.